This is a list of T cell receptor beta chains from one sample in a study of cytomegalovirus exposure and HLA in healthy donors. TCRdb keeps only in-frame clones here, not all; method: immunoSEQ multiplex PCR. The data hold about 87,000 clones, with 65% to 75% observed a single time. The sequenced sample consisted of PBMCs. The receptors derive from a man younger than 40 in good health and CMV-seropositive. Each CDR3 is given with its conserved first and last residue. D genes are given only for firm matches. Not all rows give a size; the values are once, few, many and, for expanded clones, a class.

CASSPTPDRGNEKLFF | TGTGCCAGCAGCCCCACGCCGGACAGGGGAAATGAAAAACTGTTTTTT | TRBJ1-4 | NA | TRBD1 | TRBV7-2
CASSMNRGTEAFF | TGTGCCAGCAGTATGAACCGGGGCACTGAAGCTTTCTTT | TRBJ1-1 | NA | NA | TRBV27
CASSPRGQGNYGYTF | TGTGCCAGCAGCCCACGCGGACAGGGCAACTATGGCTACACCTTC | TRBJ1-2 | NA | TRBD1 | TRBV11-2
CASSPGGGEADTQYF | TGTGCCAGCAGCCCGGGCGGGGGAGAAGCAGATACGCAGTATTTT | TRBJ2-3 | NA | TRBD2 | TRBV5-8
CASSLLASSQYF | TGTGCCAGCAGTTTATTAGCTAGCAGCCAGTACTTC | TRBJ2-4 | NA | NA | TRBV28
CASSLSPGKDYEQYF | TGTGCCAGCAGTTTATCCCCGGGAAAGGACTACGAGCAGTACTTC | TRBJ2-7 | NA | NA | TRBV27
CASSERQGELTAQHF | TGTGCCAGCAGTGAACGACAGGGCGAGCTGACGGCCCAGCATTTT | TRBJ1-5 | NA | TRBD1 | TRBV2
CASSSRDSYYEQYF | TGTGCCAGTAGTAGCCGGGACAGCTACTACGAGCAGTACTTC | TRBJ2-7 | NA | TRBD1 | TRBV19
CSVEGVRQGHYEQYF | TGCAGCGTTGAAGGAGTTAGGCAGGGGCACTACGAGCAGTACTTC | TRBJ2-7 | NA | NA | TRBV29-1
CASSDRIDGYTF | TGTGCCAGTTCGGACAGGATCGATGGCTACACCTTC | TRBJ1-2 | NA | TRBD1 | TRBV6-1
CASSWGTGSNQPQHF | TGTGCCAGCAGCTGGGGGACAGGGAGCAATCAGCCCCAGCATTTT | TRBJ1-5 | NA | TRBD1 | TRBV5-6
CASSQAAGRDGYTF | TGTGCCAGCAGCCAGGCTGCGGGGAGGGATGGCTACACCTTC | TRBJ1-2 | NA | NA | TRBV14
CASSYSTPLFSYEQYF | TGTGCCAGCAGTTACTCGACTCCCCTATTCTCCTACGAGCAGTACTTC | TRBJ2-7 | NA | NA | TRBV6-5
CASSFDRGGRETQYF | TGTGCCAGCAGTTTCGACAGGGGGGGACGGGAGACCCAGTACTTC | TRBJ2-5 | NA | TRBD1 | TRBV2
CASIQYRVLRKGDEQFF | TGTGCCAGCATCCAATACAGGGTGCTACGAAAAGGCGATGAGCAGTTCTTC | TRBJ2-1 | NA | NA | TRBV7-8
CASSLAITGELFF | TGTGCCAGCAGTTTGGCCATCACCGGGGAGCTGTTTTTT | TRBJ2-2 | NA | NA | TRBV27
CASSYSRDRLDEKLFF | TGTGCCAGCAGTTACTCTAGGGACAGGCTTGATGAAAAACTGTTTTTT | TRBJ1-4 | once | TRBD1 | TRBV6-6
CASSTGLAGFYNEQFF | TGCGCCAGCAGCACCGGACTAGCGGGTTTCTACAATGAGCAGTTCTTC | TRBJ2-1 | NA | TRBD2 | TRBV5-1
CASSQQGFNSPLHF | TGCGCCAGCAGCCAACAGGGGTTCAATTCACCCCTCCACTTT | TRBJ1-6 | NA | TRBD1 | TRBV5-1
CASSVQGARQFF | TGTGCCAGCAGTGTGCAGGGGGCAAGGCAGTTCTTC | TRBJ2-1 | NA | TRBD1 | TRBV6-5
CASSLVGDEQYF | TGCGCCAGCAGCTTGGTAGGGGACGAGCAGTACTTC | TRBJ2-7 | NA | NA | TRBV5-1
CASSLTCETGVCNQPQHF | TGTGCCAGCAGTTTGACCTGCGAAACAGGGGTGTGCAATCAGCCCCAGCATTTT | TRBJ1-5 | NA | TRBD1 | TRBV27
CASSLAGGDEQFF | TGTGCCAGCAGCTTAGCTGGGGGGGATGAGCAGTTCTTC | TRBJ2-1 | NA | TRBD2 | TRBV7-9
CASILTGGPGINTQYF | TGTGCCAGCATCCTAACGGGAGGGCCGGGTATAAATACGCAGTATTTT | TRBJ2-3 | once | TRBD2 | TRBV27
CASSLWGTGYGYTF | TGTGCCAGCAGCTTATGGGGGACAGGGTATGGCTACACCTTC | TRBJ1-2 | once | TRBD1 | TRBV5-5
CASGDGVPPSNYGYTF | TGTGCCAGCGGTGACGGGGTCCCCCCCTCTAACTATGGCTACACCTTC | TRBJ1-2 | NA | NA | TRBV27
CASSRRGRNEKLFF | TGTGCCAGCAGTCGCAGGGGGCGAAATGAAAAACTGTTTTTT | TRBJ1-4 | once | TRBD1 | TRBV6-5
CASSAMKTGELFF | TGTGCCAGCAGCGCGATGAAAACCGGGGAGCTGTTTTTT | TRBJ2-2 | few | NA | TRBV7-9
CASSLGPLAVQETQYF | TGTGCCAGCAGCTTAGGCCCTTTGGCGGTACAAGAGACCCAGTACTTC | TRBJ2-5 | few | NA | TRBV13
CATSRASGGSYTF | TGTGCCACCAGCAGGGCCTCCGGGGGAAGCTACACCTTC | TRBJ1-2 | NA | NA | TRBV15
CASSHPGQGYAEAFF | TGTGCCAGCAGTCACCCAGGACAGGGGTACGCTGAAGCTTTCTTT | TRBJ1-1 | NA | TRBD1 | TRBV2
CASSRYHLQGVGTGELFF | TGTGCCAGCAGCCGCTACCATTTACAGGGGGTAGGCACCGGGGAGCTGTTTTTT | TRBJ2-2 | NA | TRBD1 | TRBV2
CASSFGQGIPSEAFF | TGTGCCAGCAGCTTCGGACAGGGTATTCCCTCTGAAGCTTTCTTT | TRBJ1-1 | few | TRBD1 | TRBV5-5
CAWSVENYGYTF | TGTGCCTGGAGCGTGGAGAACTATGGCTACACCTTC | TRBJ1-2 | NA | NA | TRBV30
CASSSTSGAYEQYF | TGTGCCAGCAGCTCGACTAGCGGGGCCTACGAGCAGTACTTC | TRBJ2-7 | NA | TRBD2 | TRBV11-3
CASSEGQGAGEQYF | TGCGCCAGCAGCGAGGGACAGGGGGCGGGCGAGCAGTACTTC | TRBJ2-7 | NA | TRBD1 | TRBV5-1
CAISEPGLRNEQYF | TGTGCCATCAGTGAACCGGGACTACGGAACGAGCAGTACTTC | TRBJ2-7 | NA | TRBD2 | TRBV10-3
CASSFEGRGTEAFF | TGTGCCAGCAGTTTTGAAGGGAGAGGCACTGAAGCTTTCTTT | TRBJ1-1 | NA | NA | TRBV27
CASSPLTGGGNEQFF | TGTGCCAGCAGTCCCCTGACAGGGGGAGGCAATGAGCAGTTCTTC | TRBJ2-1 | few | TRBD1 | TRBV6-8
CASSPLRLDTPSSRANTGELFF | TGTGCCAGCTCACCTCTGCGGCTGGACACCCCGTCGTCCCGGGCAAACACCGGGGAGCTGTTTTTT | TRBJ2-2 | NA | NA | TRBV18
CASSSRGQGGNYGYTF | TGTGCCAGCAGTTCCCGGGGACAGGGGGGGAACTATGGCTACACCTTC | TRBJ1-2 | NA | TRBD1 | TRBV27
CATSRDLGRGETQYF | TGTGCCACCAGCAGAGATCTCGGCAGGGGAGAGACCCAGTACTTC | TRBJ2-5 | NA | NA | TRBV15
CASSISQGTEAFF | TGTGCCAGTAGTATATCCCAGGGTACTGAAGCTTTCTTT | TRBJ1-1 | NA | NA | TRBV19
CASSLVWSRKFF | TGTGCCAGCAGCTTAGTTTGGTCTAGAAAGTTCTTC | TRBJ2-1 | NA | NA | TRBV7-9
CATRPSTGGYTF | TGTGCCACCAGGCCCTCAACGGGGGGCTACACCTTC | TRBJ1-2 | NA | NA | TRBV6-5
CASSLGQGGAYEQYF | TGTGCCAGCAGCTTAGGACAGGGTGGAGCCTACGAGCAGTACTTC | TRBJ2-7 | NA | TRBD1 | TRBV5-6
CASSFSFPPNYGYTF | TGCGCCAGCAGCTTCTCCTTTCCCCCTAACTATGGCTACACCTTC | TRBJ1-2 | NA | NA | TRBV5-1
CASSESMGGEQYF | TGCGCCAGCAGTGAGTCGATGGGGGGGGAGCAGTACTTC | TRBJ2-7 | NA | TRBD2 | TRBV10-1
CASSIGGDRGGTEAFF | TGTGCCAGTAGTATAGGGGGAGACAGGGGAGGAACTGAAGCTTTCTTT | TRBJ1-1 | NA | TRBD1 | TRBV19
CASSFRDNNQPQHF | TGTGCCAGCAGCTTCCGGGACAACAATCAGCCCCAGCATTTT | TRBJ1-5 | few | NA | TRBV5-6
CASSLVGSGSDTQYF | TGCGCCAGCAGCTTGGTCGGGTCTGGCTCCGATACGCAGTATTTT | TRBJ2-3 | NA | NA | TRBV5-1
CASSLIGGLAGEADTQYF | TGTGCCAGCAGCCTTATAGGAGGACTAGCGGGAGAGGCAGATACGCAGTATTTT | TRBJ2-3 | NA | TRBD2 | TRBV7-9
CATLPDRGVYNEQFF | TGTGCCACCCTGCCCGACAGGGGTGTATACAATGAGCAGTTCTTC | TRBJ2-1 | NA | TRBD1 | TRBV15
CASRPDNFQETQYF | TGTGCCAGCAGACCGGACAATTTTCAGGAGACCCAGTACTTC | TRBJ2-5 | few | NA | TRBV6-5
CAWRSGQQNTEAFF | TGTGCCTGGAGGTCGGGACAGCAGAACACTGAAGCTTTCTTT | TRBJ1-1 | NA | TRBD1 | TRBV30
CASRPGTTQETQYF | TGTGCCAGCAGACCCGGGACTACCCAAGAGACCCAGTACTTC | TRBJ2-5 | NA | TRBD2 | TRBV2
CASGSLTSSQEAEAFF | TGTGCTAGTGGTTCCCTTACTAGTTCCCAGGAGGCTGAAGCTTTCTTT | TRBJ1-1 | few | NA | TRBV12-5